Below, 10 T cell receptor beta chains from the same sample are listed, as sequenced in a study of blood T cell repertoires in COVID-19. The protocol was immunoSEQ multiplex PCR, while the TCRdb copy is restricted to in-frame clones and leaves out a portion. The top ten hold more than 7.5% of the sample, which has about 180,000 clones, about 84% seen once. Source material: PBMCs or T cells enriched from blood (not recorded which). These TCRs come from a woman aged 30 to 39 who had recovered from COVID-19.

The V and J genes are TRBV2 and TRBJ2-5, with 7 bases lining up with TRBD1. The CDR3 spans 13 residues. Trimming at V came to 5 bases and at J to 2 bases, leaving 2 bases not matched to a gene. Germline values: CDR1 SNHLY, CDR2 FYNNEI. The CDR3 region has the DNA TGTGCCAGCAGTTCGACAGGGCAAGAGACCCAGTACTTC. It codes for CASSSTGQETQYF. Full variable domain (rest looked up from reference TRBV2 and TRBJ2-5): EPEVTQTPSHQVTQMGQEVILRCVPISNHLYFYWYRQILGQKVEFLVSFYNNEISEKSEIFDDQFSVERPDGSNFTLKIRSTKLEDSAMYFCASSSTGQETQYFGPGTRLLVL.

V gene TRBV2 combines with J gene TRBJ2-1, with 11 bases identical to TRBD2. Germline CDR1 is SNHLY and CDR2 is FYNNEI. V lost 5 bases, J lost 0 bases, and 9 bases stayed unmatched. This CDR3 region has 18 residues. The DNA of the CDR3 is TGTGCCAGCAGTTTCACTAGCGGGAGTACGTTCTCCTACAATGAGCAGTTCTTC. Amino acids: CASSFTSGSTFSYNEQFF. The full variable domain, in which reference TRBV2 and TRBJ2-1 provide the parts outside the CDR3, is EPEVTQTPSHQVTQMGQEVILRCVPISNHLYFYWYRQILGQKVEFLVSFYNNEISEKSEIFDDQFSVERPDGSNFTLKIRSTKLEDSAMYFCASSFTSGSTFSYNEQFFGPGTRLTVL.

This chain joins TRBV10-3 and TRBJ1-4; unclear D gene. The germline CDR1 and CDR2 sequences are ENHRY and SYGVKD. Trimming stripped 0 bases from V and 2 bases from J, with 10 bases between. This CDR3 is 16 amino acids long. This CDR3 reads CAISESLRITNEKLFF. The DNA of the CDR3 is TGTGCCATCAGTGAGTCGTTGAGGATCACTAATGAAAAACTGTTTTTT.

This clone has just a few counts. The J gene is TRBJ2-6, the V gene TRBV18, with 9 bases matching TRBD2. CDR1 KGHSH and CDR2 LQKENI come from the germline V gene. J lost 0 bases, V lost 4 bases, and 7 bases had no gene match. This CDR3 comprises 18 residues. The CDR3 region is CASSQKLAGLSGANVLTF. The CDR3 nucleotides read TGTGCCAGCTCACAAAAGCTAGCGGGACTCTCTGGGGCCAACGTCCTGACTTTC.

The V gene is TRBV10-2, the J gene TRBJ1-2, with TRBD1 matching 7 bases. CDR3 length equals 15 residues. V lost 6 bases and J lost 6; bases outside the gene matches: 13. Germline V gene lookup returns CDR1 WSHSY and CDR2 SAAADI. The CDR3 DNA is TGCGCCAGCAGGACAGTAATGACAGGGCCAAATGGCTACACCTTC. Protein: CASRTVMTGPNGYTF.

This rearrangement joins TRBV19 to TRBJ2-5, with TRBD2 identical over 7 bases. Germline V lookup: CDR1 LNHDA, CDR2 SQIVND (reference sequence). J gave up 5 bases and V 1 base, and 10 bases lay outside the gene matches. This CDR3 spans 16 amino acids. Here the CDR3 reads CASSIVRGGRVETQYF. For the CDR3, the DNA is TGTGCCAGTAGTATAGTACGGGGCGGGAGAGTGGAGACCCAGTACTTC. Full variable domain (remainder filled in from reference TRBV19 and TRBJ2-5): DGGITQSPKYLFRKEGQNVTLSCEQNLNHDAMYWYRQDPGQGLRLIYYSQIVNDFQKGDIAEGYSVSREKKESFPLTVTSAQKNPTAFYLCASSIVRGGRVETQYFGPGTRLLVL.

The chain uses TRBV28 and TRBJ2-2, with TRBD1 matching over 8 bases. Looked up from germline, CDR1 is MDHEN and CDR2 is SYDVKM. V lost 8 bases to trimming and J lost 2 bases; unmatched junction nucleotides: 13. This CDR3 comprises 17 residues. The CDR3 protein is CASRRDRRPTNTGELFF. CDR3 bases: TGTGCCAGCCGACGGGACAGGCGGCCCACCAACACCGGGGAGCTGTTTTTT.

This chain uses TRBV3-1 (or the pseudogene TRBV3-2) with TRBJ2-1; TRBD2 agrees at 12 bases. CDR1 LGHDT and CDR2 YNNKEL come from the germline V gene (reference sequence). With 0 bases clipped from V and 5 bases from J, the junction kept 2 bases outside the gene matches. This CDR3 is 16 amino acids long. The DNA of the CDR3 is TGTGCCAGCAGCCAAGATCTAGCGGGAGGGAACAATGAGCAGTTCTTC. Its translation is CASSQDLAGGNNEQFF.

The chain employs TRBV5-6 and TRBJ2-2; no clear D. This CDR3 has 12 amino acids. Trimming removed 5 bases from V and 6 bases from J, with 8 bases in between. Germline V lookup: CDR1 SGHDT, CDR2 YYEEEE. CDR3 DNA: TGTGCCAGCAGTCTACCCGCCGGGGAGCTGTTTTTT. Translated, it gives CASSLPAGELFF.

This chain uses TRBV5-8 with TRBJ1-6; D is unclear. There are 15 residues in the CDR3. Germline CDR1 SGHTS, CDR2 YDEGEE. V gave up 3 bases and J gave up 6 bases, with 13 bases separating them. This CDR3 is CASSSNYIGNSPLHF. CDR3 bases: TGTGCCAGCAGCTCGAACTACATTGGTAATTCACCCCTCCACTTT.